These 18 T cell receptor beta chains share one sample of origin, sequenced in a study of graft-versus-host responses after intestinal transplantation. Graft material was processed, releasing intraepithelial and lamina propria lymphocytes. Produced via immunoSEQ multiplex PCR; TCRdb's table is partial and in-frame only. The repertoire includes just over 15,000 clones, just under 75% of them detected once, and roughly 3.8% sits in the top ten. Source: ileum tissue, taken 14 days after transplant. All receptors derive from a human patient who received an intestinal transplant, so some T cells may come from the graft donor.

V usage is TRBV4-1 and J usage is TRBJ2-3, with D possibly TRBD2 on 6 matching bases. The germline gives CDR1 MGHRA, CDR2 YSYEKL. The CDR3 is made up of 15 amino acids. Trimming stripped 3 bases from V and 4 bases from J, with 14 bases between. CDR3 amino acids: CASSHGGTSADTQYF. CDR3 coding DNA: TGCGCCAGCAGCCACGGAGGGACGTCTGCAGATACGCAGTATTTT.

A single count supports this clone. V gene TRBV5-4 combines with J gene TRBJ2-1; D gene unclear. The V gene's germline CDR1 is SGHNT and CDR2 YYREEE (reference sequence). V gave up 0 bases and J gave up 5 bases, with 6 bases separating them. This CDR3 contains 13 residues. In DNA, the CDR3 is TGTGCCAGCAGCTTGGACACTAACAATGAGCAGTTCTTC. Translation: CASSLDTNNEQFF.

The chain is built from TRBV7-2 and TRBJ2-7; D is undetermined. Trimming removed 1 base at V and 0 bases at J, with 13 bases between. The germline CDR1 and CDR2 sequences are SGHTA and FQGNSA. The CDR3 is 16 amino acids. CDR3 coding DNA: TGTGCCAGCAGCTTAGGGCACGGGTTAAGCTCCTACGAGCAGTACTTC. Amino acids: CASSLGHGLSSYEQYF.

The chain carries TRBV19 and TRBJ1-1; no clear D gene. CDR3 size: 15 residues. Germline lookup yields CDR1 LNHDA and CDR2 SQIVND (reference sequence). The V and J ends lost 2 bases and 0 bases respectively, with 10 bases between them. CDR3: CASSIKVAVNTEAFF. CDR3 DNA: TGTGCCAGTAGTATAAAGGTAGCGGTGAACACTGAAGCTTTCTTT.

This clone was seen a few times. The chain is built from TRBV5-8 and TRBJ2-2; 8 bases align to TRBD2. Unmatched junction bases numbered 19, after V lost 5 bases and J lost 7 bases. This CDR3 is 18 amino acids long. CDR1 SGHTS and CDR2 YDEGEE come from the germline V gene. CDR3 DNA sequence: TGTGCCAGCAGGGGATCGGAACTAGCGGAAGAAGGTCACGGGGAGCTGTTTTTT. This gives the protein CASRGSELAEEGHGELFF.

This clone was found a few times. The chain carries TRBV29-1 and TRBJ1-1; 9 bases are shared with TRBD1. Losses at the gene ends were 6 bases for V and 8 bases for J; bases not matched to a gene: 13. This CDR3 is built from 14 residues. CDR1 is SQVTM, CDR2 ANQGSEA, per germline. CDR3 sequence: CSVAGTGWVSEAFF. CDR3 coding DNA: TGCAGCGTCGCCGGGACAGGGTGGGTGTCGGAAGCTTTCTTT.

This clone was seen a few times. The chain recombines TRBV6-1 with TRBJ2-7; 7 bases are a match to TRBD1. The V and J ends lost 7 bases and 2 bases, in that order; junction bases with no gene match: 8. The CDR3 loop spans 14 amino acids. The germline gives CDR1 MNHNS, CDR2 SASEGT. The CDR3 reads CASTKWDSPYEQYF. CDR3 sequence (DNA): TGTGCCAGCACCAAATGGGACAGCCCCTACGAGCAGTACTTC.

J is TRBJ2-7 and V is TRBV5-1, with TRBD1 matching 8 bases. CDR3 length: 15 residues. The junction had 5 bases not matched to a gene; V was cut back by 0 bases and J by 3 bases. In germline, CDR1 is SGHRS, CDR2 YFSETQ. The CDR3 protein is CASSLGPGGSYEQYF. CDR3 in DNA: TGCGCCAGCAGCTTGGGGCCAGGGGGCAGCTACGAGCAGTACTTC.

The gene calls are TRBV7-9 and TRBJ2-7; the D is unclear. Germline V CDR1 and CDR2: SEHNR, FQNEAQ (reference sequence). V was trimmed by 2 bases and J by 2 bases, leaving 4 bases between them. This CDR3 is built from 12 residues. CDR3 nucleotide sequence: TGTGCCAGCAGCTTAAGCGCCTACGAGCAGTACTTC. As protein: CASSLSAYEQYF. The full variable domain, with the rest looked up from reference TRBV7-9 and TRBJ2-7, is DTGVSQNPRHKITKRGQNVTFRCDPISEHNRLYWYRQTLGQGPEFLTYFQNEAQLEKSRLLSDRFSAERPKGSFSTLEIQRTEQGDSAMYLCASSLSAYEQYFGPGTRLTVT.

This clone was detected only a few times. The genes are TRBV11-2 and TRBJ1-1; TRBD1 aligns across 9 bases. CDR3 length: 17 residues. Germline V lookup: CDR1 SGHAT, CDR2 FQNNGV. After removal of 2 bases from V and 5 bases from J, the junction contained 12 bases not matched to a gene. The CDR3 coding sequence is TGTGCCAGCAGCTTAAGACGACCGACAGGGGGAAAGACTGAAGCTTTCTTT. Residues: CASSLRRPTGGKTEAFF.

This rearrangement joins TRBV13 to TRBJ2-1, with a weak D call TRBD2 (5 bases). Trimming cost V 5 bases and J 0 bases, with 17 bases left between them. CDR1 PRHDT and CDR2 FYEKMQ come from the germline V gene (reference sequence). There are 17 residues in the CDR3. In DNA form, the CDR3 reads TGTGCCAGCAGCCCCCCACCAGAGGGTCACTCCTACAATGAGCAGTTCTTC. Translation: CASSPPPEGHSYNEQFF.

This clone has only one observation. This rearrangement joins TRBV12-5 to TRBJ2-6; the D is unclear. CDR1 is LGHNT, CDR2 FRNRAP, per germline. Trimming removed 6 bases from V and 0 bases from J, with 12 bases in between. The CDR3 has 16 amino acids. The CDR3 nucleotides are TGTGCTAGTGGATCCTCTAGGAGCTCTGGGGCCAACGTCCTGACTTTC. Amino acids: CASGSSRSSGANVLTF.

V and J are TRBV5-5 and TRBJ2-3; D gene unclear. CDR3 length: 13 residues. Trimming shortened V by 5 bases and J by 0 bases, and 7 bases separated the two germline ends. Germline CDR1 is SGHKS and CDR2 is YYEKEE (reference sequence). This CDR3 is CASRPLSTDTQYF. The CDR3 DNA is TGTGCCAGCAGGCCGCTTAGCACAGATACGCAGTATTTT.

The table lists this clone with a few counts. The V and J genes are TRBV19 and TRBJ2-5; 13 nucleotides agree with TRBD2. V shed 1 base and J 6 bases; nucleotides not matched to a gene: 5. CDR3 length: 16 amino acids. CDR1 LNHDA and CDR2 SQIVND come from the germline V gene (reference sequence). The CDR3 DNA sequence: TGTGCCAGTAGTATAGGGGGACTAGCGGGGTTGCAGACCCAGTACTTC. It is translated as CASSIGGLAGLQTQYF.

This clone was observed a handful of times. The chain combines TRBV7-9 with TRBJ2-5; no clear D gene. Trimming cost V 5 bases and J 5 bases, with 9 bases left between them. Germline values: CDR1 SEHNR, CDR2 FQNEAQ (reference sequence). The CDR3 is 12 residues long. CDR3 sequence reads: CASSPPRETQYF. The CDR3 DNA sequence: TGTGCCAGCAGCCCCCCCAGGGAGACCCAGTACTTC.

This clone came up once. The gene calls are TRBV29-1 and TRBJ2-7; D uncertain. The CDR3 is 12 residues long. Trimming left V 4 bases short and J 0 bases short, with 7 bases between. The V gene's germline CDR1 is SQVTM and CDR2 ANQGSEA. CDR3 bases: TGCAGCGTTGTCGGCAACTCCTACGAGCAGTACTTC. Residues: CSVVGNSYEQYF.

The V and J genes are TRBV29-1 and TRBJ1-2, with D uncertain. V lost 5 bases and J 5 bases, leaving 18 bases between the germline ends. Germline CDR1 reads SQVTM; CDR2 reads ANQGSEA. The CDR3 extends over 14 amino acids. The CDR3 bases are TGCAGCGTTACCCGGGCAACGTTTGGGTATGGCTACACCTTC. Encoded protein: CSVTRATFGYGYTF.

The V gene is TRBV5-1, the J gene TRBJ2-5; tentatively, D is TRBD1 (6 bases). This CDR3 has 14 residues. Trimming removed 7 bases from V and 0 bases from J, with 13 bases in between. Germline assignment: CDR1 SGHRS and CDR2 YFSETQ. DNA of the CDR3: TGCGCCAGCGCGACAGGTACCTACCAAGAGACCCAGTACTTC. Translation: CASATGTYQETQYF.